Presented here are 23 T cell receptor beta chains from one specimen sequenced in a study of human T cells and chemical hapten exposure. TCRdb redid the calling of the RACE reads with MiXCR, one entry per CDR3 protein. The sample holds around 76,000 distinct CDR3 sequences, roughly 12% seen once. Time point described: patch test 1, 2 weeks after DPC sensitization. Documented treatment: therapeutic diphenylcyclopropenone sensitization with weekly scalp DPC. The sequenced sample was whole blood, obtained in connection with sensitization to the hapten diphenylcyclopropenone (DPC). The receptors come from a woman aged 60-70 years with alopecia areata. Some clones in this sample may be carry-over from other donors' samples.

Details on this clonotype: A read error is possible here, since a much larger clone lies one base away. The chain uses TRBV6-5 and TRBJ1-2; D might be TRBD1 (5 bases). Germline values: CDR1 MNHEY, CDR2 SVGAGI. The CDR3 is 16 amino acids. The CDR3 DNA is TGTGCCAGCAGTTACTCGGTACAGGCCGCTAACTATTGCTACACCTTC. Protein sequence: CASSYSVQAANYCYTF.

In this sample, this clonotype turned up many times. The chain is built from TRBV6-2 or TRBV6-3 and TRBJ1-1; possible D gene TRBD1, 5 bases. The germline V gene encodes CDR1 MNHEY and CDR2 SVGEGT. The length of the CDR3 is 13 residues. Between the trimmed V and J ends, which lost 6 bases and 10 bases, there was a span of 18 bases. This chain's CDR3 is CASRPTVGRGAFF. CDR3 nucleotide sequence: TGTGCCAGCAGACCCACCGTGGGGAGGGGAGCTTTCTTT.

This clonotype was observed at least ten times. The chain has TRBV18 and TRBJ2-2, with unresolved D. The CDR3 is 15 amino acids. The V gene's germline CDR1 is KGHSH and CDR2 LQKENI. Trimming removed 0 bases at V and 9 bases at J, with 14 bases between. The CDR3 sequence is CASSPPLAQSRELFF. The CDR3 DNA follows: TGTGCCAGCTCACCACCGCTGGCTCAGTCGCGGGAGCTGTTTTTT.

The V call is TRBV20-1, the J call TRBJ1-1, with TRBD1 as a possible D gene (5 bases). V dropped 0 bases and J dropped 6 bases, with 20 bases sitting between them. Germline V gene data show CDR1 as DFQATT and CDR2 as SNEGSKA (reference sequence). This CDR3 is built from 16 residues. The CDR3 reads CSARDPGEGTGAEAFF. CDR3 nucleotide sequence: TGCAGTGCTAGAGATCCGGGGGAGGGAACTGGTGCTGAAGCTTTCTTT.

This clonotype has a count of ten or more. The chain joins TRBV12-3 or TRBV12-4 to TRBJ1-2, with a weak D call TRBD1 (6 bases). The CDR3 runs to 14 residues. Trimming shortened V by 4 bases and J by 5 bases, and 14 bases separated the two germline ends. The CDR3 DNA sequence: TGTGCCAGCAGTTCGTGGGGGCGCGGGTATGGCTACACCTTC. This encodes CASSSWGRGYGYTF.

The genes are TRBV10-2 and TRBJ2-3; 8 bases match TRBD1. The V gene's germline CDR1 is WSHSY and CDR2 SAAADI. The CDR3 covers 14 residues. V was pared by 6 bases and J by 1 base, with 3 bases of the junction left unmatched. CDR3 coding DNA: TGCGCCAGCAGGGGGACAGGAGGCACAGATACGCAGTATTTT. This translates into CASRGTGGTDTQYF.

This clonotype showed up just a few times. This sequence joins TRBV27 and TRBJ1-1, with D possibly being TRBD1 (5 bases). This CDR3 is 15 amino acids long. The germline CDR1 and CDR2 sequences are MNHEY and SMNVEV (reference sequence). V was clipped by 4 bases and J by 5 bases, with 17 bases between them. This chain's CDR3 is CASSSPSGTRTEAFF. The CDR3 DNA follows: TGTGCCAGCAGTTCCCCCTCCGGGACGCGGACTGAAGCTTTCTTT.

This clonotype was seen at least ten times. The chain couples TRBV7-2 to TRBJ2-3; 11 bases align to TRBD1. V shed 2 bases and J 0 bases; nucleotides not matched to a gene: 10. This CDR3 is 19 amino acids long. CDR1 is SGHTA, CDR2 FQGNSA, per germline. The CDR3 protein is CASSLRAGQGETSTDTQYF. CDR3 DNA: TGTGCCAGCAGCTTACGAGCGGGACAGGGGGAAACTAGCACAGATACGCAGTATTTT.

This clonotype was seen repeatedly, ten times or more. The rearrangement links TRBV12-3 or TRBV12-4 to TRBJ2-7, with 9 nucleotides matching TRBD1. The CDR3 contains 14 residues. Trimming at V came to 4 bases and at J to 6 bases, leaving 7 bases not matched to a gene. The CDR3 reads CASSWGQGGSEQYF. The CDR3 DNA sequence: TGTGCCAGCAGTTGGGGACAGGGTGGTTCCGAGCAGTACTTC.

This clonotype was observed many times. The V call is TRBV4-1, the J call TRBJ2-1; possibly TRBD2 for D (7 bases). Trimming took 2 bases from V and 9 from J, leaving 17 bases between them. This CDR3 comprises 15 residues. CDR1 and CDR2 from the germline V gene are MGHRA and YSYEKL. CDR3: CASSQPARGTIEQFF. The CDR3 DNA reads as TGCGCCAGCAGCCAACCAGCTAGGGGGACTATTGAGCAGTTCTTC.

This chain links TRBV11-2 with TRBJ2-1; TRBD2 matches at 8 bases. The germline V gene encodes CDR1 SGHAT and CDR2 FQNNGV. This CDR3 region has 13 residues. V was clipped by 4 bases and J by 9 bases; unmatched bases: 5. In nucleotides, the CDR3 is TGTGCCAGCAGCTCTGGACTAGCCCTTGAGCAGTTCTTC. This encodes CASSSGLALEQFF.

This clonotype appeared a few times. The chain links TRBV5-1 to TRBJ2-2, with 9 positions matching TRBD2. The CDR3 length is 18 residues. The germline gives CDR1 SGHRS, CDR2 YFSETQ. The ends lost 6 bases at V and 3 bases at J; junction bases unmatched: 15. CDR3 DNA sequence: TGCGCCAGCAAGCCTCTTAGCGGGGGTAGTAGCGACACCGGGGAGCTGTTTTTT. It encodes CASKPLSGGSSDTGELFF. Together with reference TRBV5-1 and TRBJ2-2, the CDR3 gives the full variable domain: KAGVTQTPRYLIKTRGQQVTLSCSPISGHRSVSWYQQTPGQGLQFLFEYFSETQRNKGNFPGRFSGRQFSNSRSEMNVSTLELGDSALYLCASKPLSGGSSDTGELFFGEGSRLTVL.

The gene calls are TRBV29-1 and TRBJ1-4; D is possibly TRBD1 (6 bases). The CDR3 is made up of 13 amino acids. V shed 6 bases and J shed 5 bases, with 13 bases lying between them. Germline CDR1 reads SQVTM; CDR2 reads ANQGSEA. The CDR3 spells CSVAGQANEKLFF. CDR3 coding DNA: TGCAGCGTAGCGGGACAAGCAAATGAAAAACTGTTTTTT.

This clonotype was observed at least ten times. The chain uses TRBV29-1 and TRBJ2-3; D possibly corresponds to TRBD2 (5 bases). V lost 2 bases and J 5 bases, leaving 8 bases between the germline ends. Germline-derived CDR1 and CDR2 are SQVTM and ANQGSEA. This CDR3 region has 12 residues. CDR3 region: CSVELAGDTQYF. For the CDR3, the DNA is TGCAGCGTTGAACTAGCTGGAGATACGCAGTATTTT.

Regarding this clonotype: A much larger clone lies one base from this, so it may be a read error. The CDR3 nucleotides read TGTGTCCGCTCTCAAGGACTAGACCAAGAGACCCAGTACTTC. Its translation: CVRSQGLDQETQYF. This chain joins TRBV2 and TRBJ2-5; 7 bases are a match to TRBD2. CDR1 is SNHLY and CDR2 is FYNNEI in the germline V gene. The CDR3 runs to 14 residues.

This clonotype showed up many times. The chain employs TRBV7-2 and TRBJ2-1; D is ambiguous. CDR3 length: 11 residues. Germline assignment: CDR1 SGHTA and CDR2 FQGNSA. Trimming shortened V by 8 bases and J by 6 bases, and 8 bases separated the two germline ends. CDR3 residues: CASGVFNEQFF. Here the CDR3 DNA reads TGTGCCAGCGGGGTATTCAATGAGCAGTTCTTC.

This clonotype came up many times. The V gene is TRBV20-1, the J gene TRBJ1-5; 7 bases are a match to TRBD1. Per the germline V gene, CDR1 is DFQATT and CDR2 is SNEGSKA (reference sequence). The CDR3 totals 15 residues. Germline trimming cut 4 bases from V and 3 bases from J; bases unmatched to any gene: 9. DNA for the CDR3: TGCAGTGCTAAAGTTCTCGACAGGGCCAATCAGCCCCAGCATTTT. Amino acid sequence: CSAKVLDRANQPQHF.

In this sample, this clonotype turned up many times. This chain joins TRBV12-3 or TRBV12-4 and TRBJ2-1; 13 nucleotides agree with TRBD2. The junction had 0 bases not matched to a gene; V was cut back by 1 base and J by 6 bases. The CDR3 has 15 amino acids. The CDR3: CASSLGLAGGNEQFF. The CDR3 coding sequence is TGTGCCAGCAGTTTAGGACTAGCGGGGGGCAATGAGCAGTTCTTC.

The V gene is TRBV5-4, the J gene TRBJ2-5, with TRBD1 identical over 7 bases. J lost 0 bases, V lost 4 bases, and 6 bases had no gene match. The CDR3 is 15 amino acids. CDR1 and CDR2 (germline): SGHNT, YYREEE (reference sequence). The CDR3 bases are TGTGCCAGCAGCCATACGGGACAGTACCAAGAGACCCAGTACTTC. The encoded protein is CASSHTGQYQETQYF.

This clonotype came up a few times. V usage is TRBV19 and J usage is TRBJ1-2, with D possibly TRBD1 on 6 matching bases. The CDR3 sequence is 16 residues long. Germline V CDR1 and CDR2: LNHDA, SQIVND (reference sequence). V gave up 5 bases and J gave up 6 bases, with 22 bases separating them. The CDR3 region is CASSASVGGRSDGYTF. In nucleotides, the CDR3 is TGTGCCAGTAGTGCGTCCGTCGGGGGCCGGAGCGATGGCTACACCTTC.

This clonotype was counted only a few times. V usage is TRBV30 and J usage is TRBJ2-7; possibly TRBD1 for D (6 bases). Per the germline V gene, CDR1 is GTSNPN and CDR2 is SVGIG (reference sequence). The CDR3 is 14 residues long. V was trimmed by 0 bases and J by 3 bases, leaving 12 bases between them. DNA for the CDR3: TGTGCCTGGAGTGTTGGGCAGGGGTACTACGAGCAGTACTTC. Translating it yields CAWSVGQGYYEQYF. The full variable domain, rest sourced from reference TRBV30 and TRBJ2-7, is SQTIHQWPATLVQPVGSPLSLECTVEGTSNPNLYWYRQAAGRGLQLLFYSVGIGQISSEVPQNLSASRPQDRQFILSSKKLLLSDSGFYLCAWSVGQGYYEQYFGPGTRLTVT.

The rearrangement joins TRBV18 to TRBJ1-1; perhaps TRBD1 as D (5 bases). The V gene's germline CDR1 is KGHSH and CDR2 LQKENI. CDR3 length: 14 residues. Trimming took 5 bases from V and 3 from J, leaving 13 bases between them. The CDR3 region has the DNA TGTGCCAGCTCAGTCAGGGACTATGACACTGAAGCTTTCTTT. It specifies CASSVRDYDTEAFF.

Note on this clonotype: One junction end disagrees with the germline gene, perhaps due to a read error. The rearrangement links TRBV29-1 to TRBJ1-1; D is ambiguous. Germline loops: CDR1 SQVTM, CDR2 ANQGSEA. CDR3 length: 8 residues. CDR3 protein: CSVDRAYF. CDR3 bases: TGCAGCGTTGATAGGGCTTACTTT.